The 5 T cell receptor beta chains listed next were all sequenced from one sample in a study of blood T cell repertoires in COVID-19. Clones were sequenced by immunoSEQ multiplex PCR, and TCRdb holds only the in-frame ones, with some missing. The table lists some 300,000 clones, roughly 87% of them singletons. Sequenced material: peripheral blood. The source of these receptors is a young man with active or convalescent COVID-19.

CDR3 protein: CASSEAGTRTQYF. The DNA for the CDR3 is TGCGCCAGCAGTGAGGCCGGGACTCGTACGCAGTATTTT. This chain links TRBV10-1 with TRBJ2-3; maybe TRBD2 (6 bases). Trimming took off 2 bases at V and 8 bases at J, with 11 bases between the two ends. There are 13 residues in the CDR3. Germline V lookup: CDR1 WNHNN, CDR2 SYGVQD (reference sequence).

The chain is built from TRBV5-8 and TRBJ2-3; 9 bases are shared with TRBD1. Trimming took 3 bases from V and 4 from J; bases not matched to a gene: 9. Germline V CDR1 and CDR2: SGHTS, YDEGEE. The CDR3 runs to 16 residues. The CDR3: CASSYSGTGYSDTQYF. For the CDR3, the DNA is TGTGCCAGCAGCTACTCCGGGACAGGGTATTCAGATACGCAGTATTTT.

This chain connects TRBV18 to TRBJ2-7; 8 nucleotides line up with TRBD2. Losses at the gene ends were 3 bases for V and 7 bases for J; bases not matched to a gene: 14. This CDR3 is built from 16 residues. Germline V CDR1 and CDR2: KGHSH, LQKENI. Written as DNA, the CDR3 is TGTGCCAGCTCACCCCCGGGGGGGGGATATGATGGGGAGCAGTACTTC. Translation: CASSPPGGGYDGEQYF.

V and J are TRBV7-9 and TRBJ1-3; the D is unclear. The CDR3 extends over 14 amino acids. Per the germline V gene, CDR1 is SEHNR and CDR2 is FQNEAQ (reference sequence). Trimming left V 2 bases short and J 0 bases short, with 5 bases between. Here the CDR3 reads CASSLLYSGNTIYF. CDR3 coding DNA: TGTGCCAGCAGCTTATTGTACTCTGGAAACACCATATATTTT.

The chain employs TRBV18 and TRBJ2-2; D gene unclear. The V gene lost 6 bases and the J gene lost 5 bases, with 16 bases spanning the gap. From germline, CDR1 is KGHSH and CDR2 LQKENI. The CDR3 sequence is 15 residues long. The CDR3 spells CASSRNYPTTGELFF. The CDR3 DNA follows: TGTGCCAGCTCCCGAAACTACCCAACAACCGGGGAGCTGTTTTTT.